Below, 26 T cell receptor beta chains from the same sample are listed, as sequenced in a study of blood T cell repertoires in COVID-19. Measured with immunoSEQ multiplex PCR; TCRdb has only the in-frame clones, and not every one. The repertoire holds about 36,000 clones, with roughly 80% as singletons. Source material: peripheral blood. The origin of the receptors is a man aged 55-75 years with active COVID-19.

The chain is built from TRBV5-1 and TRBJ1-4; D is ambiguous. V lost 0 bases and J lost 3, with 15 bases in between. The CDR3 runs to 17 residues. The germline V gene encodes CDR1 SGHRS and CDR2 YFSETQ. The CDR3: CASSLADGGQANEKLFF. CDR3 nucleotides: TGCGCCAGCAGCTTGGCCGACGGAGGTCAGGCTAATGAAAAACTGTTTTTT. Full variable domain (rest looked up from reference TRBV5-1 and TRBJ1-4): KAGVTQTPRYLIKTRGQQVTLSCSPISGHRSVSWYQQTPGQGLQFLFEYFSETQRNKGNFPGRFSGRQFSNSRSEMNVSTLELGDSALYLCASSLADGGQANEKLFFGSGTQLSVL.

This chain uses TRBV2 with TRBJ2-1; 10 nucleotides line up with TRBD1. Germline loops: CDR1 SNHLY, CDR2 FYNNEI. V lost 7 bases to trimming and J lost 5 bases; unmatched junction nucleotides: 5. The CDR3 has 14 residues. The CDR3 DNA sequence: TGTGCCAGCACCCCGGGACAGGGGCACAATGAGCAGTTCTTC. Its protein is CASTPGQGHNEQFF.

This chain joins TRBV4-3 and TRBJ1-6; a possible D gene is TRBD1 (6 bases). Trimming took off 4 bases at V and 10 bases at J, with 20 bases between the two ends. The CDR3 sequence is 16 residues long. Germline CDR1 and CDR2: LGHNA and YSLEER. The CDR3 here is CASSRNPGQVVSPLHF. As DNA, the CDR3 is TGCGCCAGCAGCCGAAACCCGGGACAAGTAGTATCACCCCTCCACTTT.

This rearrangement joins TRBV6-5 to TRBJ1-3; D gene unclear. Germline CDR1 is MNHEY and CDR2 is SVGAGI. Trimming removed 7 bases from V and 2 bases from J, with 12 bases in between. The CDR3 runs to 14 residues. The CDR3 DNA reads TGTGCCAGCACCCGTAAGGGAGCTGGAAACACCATATATTTT. This gives the protein CASTRKGAGNTIYF.

The chain uses TRBV28 and TRBJ2-5; 9 nucleotides line up with TRBD1. CDR3 length: 16 residues. Trimming at V came to 2 bases and at J to 2 bases, leaving 6 bases not matched to a gene. Germline CDR1 reads MDHEN; CDR2 reads SYDVKM. CDR3 coding DNA: TGTGCCAGCAGTTTAGGGGGACAGGGACTACAAGAGACCCAGTACTTC. Translating gives CASSLGGQGLQETQYF.

Only a few counts were recorded for this clone. The DNA of the CDR3 is TGTGCCACCAGTGATCCCTATGGACAGGGGAACACCGGGGAGCTGTTTTTT. Its translation: CATSDPYGQGNTGELFF. The chain carries TRBV24-1 and TRBJ2-2, with 8 bases aligning to TRBD1. Germline loops: CDR1 KGHDR, CDR2 SFDVKD. After removal of 3 bases from V and 1 base from J, the junction contained 6 bases not matched to a gene. The CDR3 is made up of 17 amino acids.

J is TRBJ1-1 and V is TRBV7-9, with unresolved D. The CDR3 length is 11 residues. V was shortened by 4 bases and J by 11 bases, with 11 bases between the two germline ends. CDR1 and CDR2 from the germline V gene are SEHNR and FQNEAQ (reference sequence). The CDR3: CASSYNRHAFF. CDR3 bases: TGTGCCAGCAGCTATAACCGACACGCTTTCTTT.

In its sample, this clone was seen a few times. DNA of the CDR3: TGCGCCAGCAGCCAAGATCGAGACACTGGCTACACCTTC. Amino acid sequence: CASSQDRDTGYTF. The rearrangement links TRBV4-1 to TRBJ1-2, with D unclear. The CDR3 runs 13 residues. CDR1 MGHRA and CDR2 YSYEKL come from the germline V gene. The germline V and J ends were trimmed by 0 bases and 7 bases, with 9 bases remaining between them.

Concerning this clone itself: A junction end diverges from the germline sequence, so it may reflect a read error. The chain links TRBV7-8 to TRBJ2-1; D unresolved. The germline CDR1 and CDR2 sequences are SGHVS and FQNEAQ. The CDR3 sequence is 13 residues long. In DNA form, the CDR3 reads TGTGCCAGCAGCTTAGCCGTTGACAAGGAGCAGTTCTTC. This gives the protein CASSLAVDKEQFF.

This clone turned up a few times. V gene TRBV7-9 combines with J gene TRBJ2-1, with D possibly matching TRBD1 (6 bases). V gave up 5 bases and J gave up 0 bases, with 11 bases separating them. This CDR3 has 15 residues. Per the germline V gene, CDR1 is SEHNR and CDR2 is FQNEAQ (reference sequence). The CDR3 spells CASSPVRGSYNEQFF. CDR3 DNA sequence: TGTGCCAGCAGCCCCGTCAGGGGCTCCTACAATGAGCAGTTCTTC.

There are a few counts of this clone. The V call is TRBV4-1, the J call TRBJ2-1, with TRBD2 matching 11 bases. V shed 4 bases, J shed 4 bases, and the junction held 9 bases outside the gene matches. The CDR3 has 17 amino acids. Looked up from germline, CDR1 is MGHRA and CDR2 is YSYEKL. The CDR3 DNA reads as TGCGCCAGCAGCCCCTTACCGACTAGCGGGGTTTACAATGAGCAGTTCTTC. It translates to CASSPLPTSGVYNEQFF.

The chain has TRBV28 and TRBJ1-6, with a weak D call TRBD1 (5 bases). The CDR3 covers 15 residues. Deletions cut 6 bases from V and 7 bases from J, with 16 bases between. CDR1 is MDHEN, CDR2 SYDVKM, per germline. CDR3 sequence (DNA): TGTGCCAGCAGAGCCTGGCAGGGATTCAATTCACCCCTCCACTTT. This encodes CASRAWQGFNSPLHF.

The CDR3 DNA is TGCAGCGTTCGCGGACTGGCAACTAATGAAAAACTGTTTTTT. Protein product: CSVRGLATNEKLFF. The chain combines TRBV29-1 with TRBJ1-4; D is ambiguous. The CDR3 has 14 amino acids. Germline V gene lookup returns CDR1 SQVTM and CDR2 ANQGSEA. The V end lost 5 bases, the J end lost 0 bases, and 10 bases lay between the germline ends.

This chain links TRBV5-1 with TRBJ2-7; D possibly corresponds to TRBD1 (5 bases). Germline-derived CDR1 and CDR2 are SGHRS and YFSETQ. V was shortened by 0 bases and J by 2 bases, with 12 bases between the two germline ends. The length of the CDR3 is 15 residues. CDR3 protein: CASSLATAPTYEQYF. In DNA, the CDR3 is TGCGCCAGCAGCTTGGCGACAGCACCCACCTACGAGCAGTACTTC. The variable domain in full, with the rest retrieved from reference TRBV5-1 and TRBJ2-7, is KAGVTQTPRYLIKTRGQQVTLSCSPISGHRSVSWYQQTPGQGLQFLFEYFSETQRNKGNFPGRFSGRQFSNSRSEMNVSTLELGDSALYLCASSLATAPTYEQYFGPGTRLTVT.

The sample holds one count of this clone. CDR3 DNA: TGTGCCAGCAGCGTAGGTCAGGGTGTGGGAAGCAATGAGCAGTTCTTC. Translation: CASSVGQGVGSNEQFF. The chain carries TRBV9 and TRBJ2-1; D perhaps matches TRBD1 (5 bases). Germline loops: CDR1 SGDLS, CDR2 YYNGEE. Trimming took off 0 bases at V and 6 bases at J, with 16 bases between the two ends. The CDR3 consists of 16 residues.

The chain links TRBV7-9 to TRBJ1-2, with D tentatively TRBD1 (6 bases). Trimming pared 5 bases from V and 4 bases from J, leaving 17 bases between. From germline, CDR1 is SEHNR and CDR2 FQNEAQ (reference sequence). The CDR3 runs 15 residues. The CDR3 loop reads CASSQGQPILYGYTF. The DNA of the CDR3 is TGTGCCAGCAGCCAAGGACAGCCTATACTCTATGGCTACACCTTC.

V and J are TRBV9 and TRBJ2-7; the D gene is possibly TRBD1 (6 bases). The germline CDR1 and CDR2 sequences are SGDLS and YYNGEE. The CDR3 covers 15 residues. The V and J ends lost 3 bases and 2 bases respectively, with 15 bases between them. CDR3 nucleotides: TGTGCCAGCAGCGCCTCATCCGGACAGACCTACGAGCAGTACTTC. As protein: CASSASSGQTYEQYF.

This chain connects TRBV19 to TRBJ2-2, with 7 bases fitting TRBD2. The CDR3 is made up of 14 amino acids. The ends lost 1 base at V and 4 bases at J; junction bases unmatched: 0. Looked up from germline, CDR1 is LNHDA and CDR2 is SQIVND (reference sequence). The CDR3 is CASSIGGGTGELFF. As DNA, the CDR3 is TGTGCCAGTAGTATAGGGGGGGGCACCGGGGAGCTGTTTTTT.

This sequence joins TRBV14 and TRBJ2-3; the match to TRBD2 covers 12 bases. CDR3 length: 15 residues. Per the germline V gene, CDR1 is SGHDN and CDR2 is FVKESK. The V gene end was trimmed by 4 bases and the J gene end by 6 bases; junction bases not matched to a gene: 5. DNA of the CDR3: TGTGCCAGCAGCCCTAGCGGGGGGGCTCTGGATACGCAGTATTTT. This translates into CASSPSGGALDTQYF.

This clone appeared a single time. The gene calls are TRBV30 and TRBJ1-2; possible D gene TRBD1, 5 bases. Per the germline V gene, CDR1 is GTSNPN and CDR2 is SVGIG (reference sequence). With 2 bases removed from V and 3 bases from J, the gap between germline ends came to 10 bases. The CDR3 covers 13 residues. CDR3 DNA sequence: TGTGCCTGGAGTTCGGGGGGGGACTATGGCTACACCTTC. Encoded protein: CAWSSGGDYGYTF.

The chain combines TRBV5-1 with TRBJ1-2; D might be TRBD1 (5 bases). V dropped 4 bases and J dropped 4 bases, with 17 bases sitting between them. Germline assignment: CDR1 SGHRS and CDR2 YFSETQ. The CDR3 runs 15 residues. The CDR3: CASSKTDSPGYGYTF. The CDR3 DNA is TGCGCCAGCAGCAAAACAGACAGTCCGGGCTATGGCTACACCTTC.

This chain joins TRBV6-5 and TRBJ2-1; D is perhaps TRBD2 (6 bases). The ends were cut back, 5 bases at V and 10 bases at J, with 12 bases in the middle. Germline V CDR1 and CDR2: MNHEY, SVGAGI. The CDR3 length is 12 residues. In DNA, the CDR3 is TGTGCCAGCAGTAATCCGGGACTGGAGCAGTTCTTC. It specifies CASSNPGLEQFF.

V usage is TRBV5-6 and J usage is TRBJ2-1, with D possibly TRBD1 on 6 matching bases. The germline V and J ends were trimmed by 3 bases and 7 bases, with 14 bases remaining between them. Germline V gene sequence: CDR1 SGHDT, CDR2 YYEEEE. The CDR3 is 14 residues long. CDR3 residues: CASSSTQGLNEQFF. The CDR3 coding sequence is TGTGCCAGCAGCTCCACCCAGGGGTTAAATGAGCAGTTCTTC.

The chain couples TRBV30 to TRBJ2-7; no firm D call. The V gene lost 1 base and the J gene lost 3 bases, with 7 bases spanning the gap. Germline CDR1 reads GTSNPN; CDR2 reads SVGIG (reference sequence). This CDR3 comprises 12 residues. The CDR3 sequence is CAWSASFYEQYF. CDR3 sequence (DNA): TGTGCCTGGAGTGCGAGTTTCTACGAGCAGTACTTC. The full variable domain, in which reference TRBV30 and TRBJ2-7 provide the parts outside the CDR3, is SQTIHQWPATLVQPVGSPLSLECTVEGTSNPNLYWYRQAAGRGLQLLFYSVGIGQISSEVPQNLSASRPQDRQFILSSKKLLLSDSGFYLCAWSASFYEQYFGPGTRLTVT.

The genes are TRBV10-3 and TRBJ1-2; D gene ambiguous. V gave up 3 bases and J gave up 2 bases, with 4 bases separating them. Germline V lookup: CDR1 ENHRY, CDR2 SYGVKD. The CDR3 is 12 amino acids. The CDR3 here is CAISEENYGYTF. The CDR3 region has the DNA TGTGCCATCAGTGAAGAGAACTATGGCTACACCTTC.

This chain connects TRBV10-2 to TRBJ1-1, with D unresolved. Germline CDR1 is WSHSY and CDR2 is SAAADI. The CDR3 has 13 residues. Between the trimmed V and J ends, which lost 7 bases and 11 bases, there was a span of 20 bases. The CDR3 reads CASIQSSGEFAFF. The CDR3 coding sequence is TGCGCCAGCATTCAGAGTTCAGGCGAGTTTGCTTTCTTT.